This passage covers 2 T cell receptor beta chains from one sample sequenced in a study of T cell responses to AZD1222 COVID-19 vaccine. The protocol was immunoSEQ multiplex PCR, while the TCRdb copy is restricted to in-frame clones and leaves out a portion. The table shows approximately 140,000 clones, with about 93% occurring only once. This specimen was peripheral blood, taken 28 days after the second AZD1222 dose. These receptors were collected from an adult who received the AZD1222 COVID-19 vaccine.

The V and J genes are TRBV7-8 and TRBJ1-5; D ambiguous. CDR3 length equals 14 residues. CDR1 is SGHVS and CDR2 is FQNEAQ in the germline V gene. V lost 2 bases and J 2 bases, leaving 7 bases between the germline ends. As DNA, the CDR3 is TGTGCCAGCAGCTTAAGGGAGGGCAATCAGCCCCAGCATTTT. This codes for CASSLREGNQPQHF.

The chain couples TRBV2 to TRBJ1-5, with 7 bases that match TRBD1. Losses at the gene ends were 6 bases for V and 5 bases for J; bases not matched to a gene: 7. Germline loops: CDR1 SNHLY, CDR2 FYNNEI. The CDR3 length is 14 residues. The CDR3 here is CASRAHRGDQPQHF. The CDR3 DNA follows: TGTGCCAGCAGGGCACACAGGGGAGATCAGCCCCAGCATTTT.